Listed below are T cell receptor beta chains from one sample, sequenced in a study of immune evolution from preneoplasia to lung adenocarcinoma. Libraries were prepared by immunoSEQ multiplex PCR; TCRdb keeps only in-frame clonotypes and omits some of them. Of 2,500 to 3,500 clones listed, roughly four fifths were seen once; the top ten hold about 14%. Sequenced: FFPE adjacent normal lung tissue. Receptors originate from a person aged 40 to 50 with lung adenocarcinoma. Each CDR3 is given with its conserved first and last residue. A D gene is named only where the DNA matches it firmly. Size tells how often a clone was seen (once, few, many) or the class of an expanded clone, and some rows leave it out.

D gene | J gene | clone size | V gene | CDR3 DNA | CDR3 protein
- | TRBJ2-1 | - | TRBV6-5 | TGTGCCAGCAGATCGACCGGGACCCACGGCGATGAGCAGTTCTTC | CASRSTGTHGDEQFF
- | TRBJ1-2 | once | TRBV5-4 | TGTGCCAGCAGCCCGGACTATAACTATGGCTACACCTTC | CASSPDYNYGYTF
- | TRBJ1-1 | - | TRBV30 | TGTGCCTGGAGTGGACAGGTTGAAGCTTTCTTT | CAWSGQVEAFF
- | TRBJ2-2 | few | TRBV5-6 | TGTGCCAGCAGCGTAGAAAACAGGGTTCTAGGGACCGGGGAGCTGTTTTTT | CASSVENRVLGTGELFF
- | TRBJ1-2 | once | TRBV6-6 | TGTGCCAGCAGTTTATCAAACGGCTACACCTTC | CASSLSNGYTF
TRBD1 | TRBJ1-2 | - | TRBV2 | TGTGCCAGCAGGGAGGACAGGATCTATGGCTACACCTTC | CASREDRIYGYTF
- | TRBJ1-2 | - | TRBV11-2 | TGTGCCAGCGGGCCCAGGAGGCGTCCTAACTATGGCTACACCTTC | CASGPRRRPNYGYTF
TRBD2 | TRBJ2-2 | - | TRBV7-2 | TGTGCCAGCAGCCCTAGCGGGACGAATACCGGGGAGCTGTTTTTT | CASSPSGTNTGELFF
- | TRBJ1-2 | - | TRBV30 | TGTGCCTGGAGGGAGAAGGGGTGGAACTATGGCTACACCTTC | CAWREKGWNYGYTF
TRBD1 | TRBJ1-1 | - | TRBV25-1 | TGTGCCAGCAGTTGGACAGGGAGTGAAGCTTTCTTT | CASSWTGSEAFF
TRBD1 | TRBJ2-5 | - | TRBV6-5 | TGTGCCAGCAGGATAGACAGGGGGCCGGGGACCCAGTACTTC | CASRIDRGPGTQYF
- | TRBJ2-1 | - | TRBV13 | TGTGCCAGCAGCTTACGACCCCCAGACAATGAGCAGTTCTTC | CASSLRPPDNEQFF
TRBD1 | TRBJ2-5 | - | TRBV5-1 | TGCGCCAGCAGCTTCTCGACAGGGGAGACCCAGTACTTC | CASSFSTGETQYF
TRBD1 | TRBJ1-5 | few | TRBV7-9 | TGTGCCAGCAGCTTGGCGGGACAGGGAGGCAATCAGCCCCAGCATTTT | CASSLAGQGGNQPQHF
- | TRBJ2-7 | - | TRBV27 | TGTGCCAGCAGTCCAGGGATCTCCTACGAGCAGTACTTC | CASSPGISYEQYF
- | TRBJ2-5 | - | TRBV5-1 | TGCGCCAGCAGCTTGGCCCGGGGGCAGCAAGAGACCCAGTACTTC | CASSLARGQQETQYF
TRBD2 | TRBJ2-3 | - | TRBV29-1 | TGCAGCGCCGAAGGGACTAGCGGATTCACAGATACGCAGTATTTT | CSAEGTSGFTDTQYF
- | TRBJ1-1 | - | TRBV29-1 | TGCAGCGTTCTCGAAGCAGGGTTAAACACTGAAGCTTTCTTT | CSVLEAGLNTEAFF
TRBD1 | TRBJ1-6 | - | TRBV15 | TGTGCCACCAGCAGGAAACAAGGGGGCCATTCACCCCTCCACTTT | CATSRKQGGHSPLHF
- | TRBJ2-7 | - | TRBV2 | TGTGCCAGCAACCGCCGAGGCGGGCCCGAGGGCGAGCAGTACTTC | CASNRRGGPEGEQYF
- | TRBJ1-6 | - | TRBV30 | TGTGCCTGGAGTGTACGGGCAGGGCTTAATTCACCCCTCCACTTT | CAWSVRAGLNSPLHF